This T cell receptor (beta chain) is drawn from a study of shared T cell receptors in the human thymus. In germline, CDR1 is SGHVS, CDR2 FQNEAQ. V shed 4 bases and J 2 bases; nucleotides not matched to a gene: 11. This CDR3 is 17 amino acids long. Data came from immunoSEQ multiplex PCR; TCRdb stores just in-frame clones and leaves some out. The sample has some 760,000 clones, approximately 83% seen once; the top ten hold roughly 0.01%. Another study also made use of these data, one on human thymus T cells. As that study records: Each of the donors was a healthy Finnish infant who was undergoing open corrective cardiac surgery for congenital heart defects. Thymus was obtained from resections taken during corrective heart surgery. Across thymic and blood repertoires, the usage of V and J genes appeared to be biased. Related research described strongly overlapping thymic repertoires in unrelated people.

The clonotype comes from a girl in the first two years of life with a congenital heart defect. Sequences were obtained from thymocytes. The chain employs TRBV7-8 and TRBJ2-7, with 10 bases aligning to TRBD1. CDR3 amino acids: CASSYPRDRGPTYEQYF. As DNA, the CDR3 is TGTGCCAGCAGCTATCCCCGAGACAGGGGGCCCACCTACGAGCAGTACTTC.